This T cell receptor (beta chain) derives from a study of shared clonotypes between healthy human individuals. Study at large: Each donor contributed plates that comprised three CD4 naive, three CD4 memory, two CD8 naive and one CD8 memory.

V gave up 6 bases and J gave up 3 bases, with 12 bases separating them. CDR3 length equals 13 residues. Looked up from germline, CDR1 is LGHNT and CDR2 is FRNRAP. As defined, naive CD8 cells were CD45RO-negative and positively selected for CCR7, with terminally differentiated effector memory CD45RA+ cells excluded. The study drew its donors from healthy HIV-negative adults without recent acute infections or vaccinations. Replicate PCRs for sorted subsets used 200 to 250 ng DNA; this equaled 30,000 to 35,000 T cell genomes. TCRdb keeps only in-frame clones here, not all; method: immunoSEQ multiplex PCR. The profile shows 2 million or so clones, approximately 95% of them singletons. Points on this clone: Its antigen is still unknown.

Study-wide points: Naive subsets generally had larger estimated richness than memory subsets.

This chain uses TRBV12-5 with TRBJ2-7; no clear D. The sequenced sample was naive CD8+ T cells sorted from blood. This TCR was sampled from a man aged 18 to 30 in good health. The CDR3, as DNA: TGTGCTAGTGGACCTTCAGAGATCTACGAGCAGTACTTC. It codes for CASGPSEIYEQYF.